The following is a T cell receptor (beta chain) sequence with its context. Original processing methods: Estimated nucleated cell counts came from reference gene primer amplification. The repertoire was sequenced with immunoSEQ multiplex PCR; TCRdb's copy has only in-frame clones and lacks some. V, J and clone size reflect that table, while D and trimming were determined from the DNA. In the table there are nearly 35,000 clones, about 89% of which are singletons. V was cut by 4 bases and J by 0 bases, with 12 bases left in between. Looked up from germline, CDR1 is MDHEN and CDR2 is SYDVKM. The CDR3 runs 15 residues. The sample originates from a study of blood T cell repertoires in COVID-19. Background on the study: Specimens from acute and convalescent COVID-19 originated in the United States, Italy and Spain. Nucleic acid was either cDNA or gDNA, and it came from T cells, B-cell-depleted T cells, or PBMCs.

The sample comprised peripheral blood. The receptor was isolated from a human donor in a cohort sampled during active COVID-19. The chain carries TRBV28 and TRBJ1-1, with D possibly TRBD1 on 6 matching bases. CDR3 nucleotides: TGTGCCAGCAGTTCCTTACAGGGATTGAACACTGAAGCTTTCTTT. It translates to CASSSLQGLNTEAFF. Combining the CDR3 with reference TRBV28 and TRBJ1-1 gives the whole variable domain DVKVTQSSRYLVKRTGEKVFLECVQDMDHENMFWYRQDPGLGLRLIYFSYDVKMKEKGDIPEGYSVSREKKERFSLILESASTNQTSMYLCASSSLQGLNTEAFFGQGTRLTVV.